This TCR beta chain was observed in a study of T cell responses to AZD1222 COVID-19 vaccine. Notes on the study in general: Unmutated variant regions are reportedly the target of nearly half of TCRs that are spike-specific. Donors were mostly white British, more females; clonal diversity possibly underestimated. After two AZD1222 doses, spike-specific TCR breadth and depth rose versus day 0. Just a handful of AZD1222 recipients were seropositive at baseline.

Profiled with immunoSEQ multiplex PCR; TCRdb holds only in-frame clones, not every one. This sample has 180,000 or so clones, with 85% to 95% found just once. Germline-derived CDR1 and CDR2 are SGHKS and YYEKEE (reference sequence). CDR3 length: 15 amino acids. Trimming left V 8 bases short and J 5 bases short, with 19 bases between. Comments on this clone: What it binds is unknown.

The receptor's source is an adult in good health. The sample was peripheral blood, taken on day 0 of AZD1222 vaccination. The rearrangement links TRBV5-5 to TRBJ2-2, with unresolved D. The CDR3 here is CASTLSVMVTGELFF. In DNA, the CDR3 is TGTGCCAGTACCCTCAGCGTAATGGTTACCGGGGAGCTGTTTTTT. The full variable domain, rest sourced from reference TRBV5-5 and TRBJ2-2, is DAGVTQSPTHLIKTRGQQVTLRCSPISGHKSVSWYQQVLGQGPQFIFQYYEKEERGRGNFPDRFSARQFPNYSSELNVNALLLGDSALYLCASTLSVMVTGELFFGEGSRLTVL.